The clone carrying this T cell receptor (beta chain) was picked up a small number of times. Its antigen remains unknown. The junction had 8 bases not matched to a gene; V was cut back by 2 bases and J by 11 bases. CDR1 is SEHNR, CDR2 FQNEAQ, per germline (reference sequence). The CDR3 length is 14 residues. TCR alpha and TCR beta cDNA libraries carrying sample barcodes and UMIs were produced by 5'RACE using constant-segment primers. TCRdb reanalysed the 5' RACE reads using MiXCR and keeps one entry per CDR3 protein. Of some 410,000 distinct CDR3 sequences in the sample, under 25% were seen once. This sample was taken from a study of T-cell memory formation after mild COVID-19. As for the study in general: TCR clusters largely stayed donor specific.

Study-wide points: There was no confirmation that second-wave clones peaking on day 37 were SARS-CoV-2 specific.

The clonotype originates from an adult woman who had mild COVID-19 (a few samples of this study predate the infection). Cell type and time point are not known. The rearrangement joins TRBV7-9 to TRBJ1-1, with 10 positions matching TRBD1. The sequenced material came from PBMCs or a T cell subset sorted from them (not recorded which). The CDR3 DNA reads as TGTGCCAGCAGCTTACAGTTGACAGGGGGCGAGGCTTTCTTT. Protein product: CASSLQLTGGEAFF.